This T cell receptor (beta chain) originates from a study of molecular identifiers for immune sequencing clone quantification. Bulk TCR library preparation followed previously described methods with listed TCR primers. TCRdb used MiXCR to reprocess the PCR reads, holding one entry per CDR3 protein. The sample lists approximately 500,000 distinct CDR3 sequences; roughly a fifth were seen once. To note about this clonotype: Its antigen is not known.

The authors sorted naive CD8 T cells as CD8+CD4-CCR7+CD45RA+. Study findings and constraints: Whereas naive cells kept under 1% of molecules in clones above 20 RNA copies, such clones held over 98% in effectors. With a barcode shared among identical TCR molecules, highly expanded clone sizes could be underestimated.

The specimen was naive CD8+ T cells from blood, with Jurkat cell RNA spiked in. Subset of the sample: FACS-sorted CD8+CD4-CCR7+CD45RA+ naive T cells. The TCR was taken from a human donor in good health. Some libraries in this study had Jurkat cell RNA spiked in.

The CDR3 loop is CAWSVLGWADTQYF. In DNA, the CDR3 is TGTGCCTGGAGTGTACTGGGATGGGCAGATACGCAGTATTTT. The chain uses TRBV30 and TRBJ2-3; unclear D gene. Germline CDR1 GTSNPN, CDR2 SVGIG (reference sequence). The length of the CDR3 is 14 residues. Trimming cost V 0 bases and J 4 bases, with 11 bases left between them.